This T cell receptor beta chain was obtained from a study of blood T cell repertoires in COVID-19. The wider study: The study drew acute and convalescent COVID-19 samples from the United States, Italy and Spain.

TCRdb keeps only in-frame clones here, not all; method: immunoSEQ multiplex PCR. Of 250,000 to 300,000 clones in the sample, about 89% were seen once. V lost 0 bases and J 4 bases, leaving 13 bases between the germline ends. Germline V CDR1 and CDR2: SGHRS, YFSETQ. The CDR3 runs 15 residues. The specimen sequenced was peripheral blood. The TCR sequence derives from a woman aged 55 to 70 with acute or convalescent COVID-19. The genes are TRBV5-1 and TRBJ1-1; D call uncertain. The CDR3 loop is CASSLGTVSGTEAFF. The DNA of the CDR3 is TGCGCCAGCAGCTTGGGAACGGTGTCGGGCACTGAAGCTTTCTTT.